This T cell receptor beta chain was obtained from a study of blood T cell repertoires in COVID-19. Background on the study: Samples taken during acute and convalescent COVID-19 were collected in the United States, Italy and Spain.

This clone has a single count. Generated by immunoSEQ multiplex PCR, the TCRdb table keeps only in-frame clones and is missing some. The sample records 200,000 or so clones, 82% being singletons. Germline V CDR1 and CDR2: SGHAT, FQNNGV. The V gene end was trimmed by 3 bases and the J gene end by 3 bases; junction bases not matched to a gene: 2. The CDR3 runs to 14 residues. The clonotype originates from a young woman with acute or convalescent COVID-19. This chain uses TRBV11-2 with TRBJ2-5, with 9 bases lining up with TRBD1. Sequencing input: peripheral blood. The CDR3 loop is CASSFGQGKETQYF. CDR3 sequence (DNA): TGTGCCAGCAGCTTTGGACAGGGGAAAGAGACCCAGTACTTC.